The 13 T cell receptor beta chains listed next were all sequenced from one sample in a study of blood T cell repertoires in COVID-19. Measured with immunoSEQ multiplex PCR; TCRdb has only the in-frame clones, and not every one. The profile covers 100,000 to 150,000 clones, with about 83% appearing a single time and approximately 10% taken by the ten largest. Sequences were obtained from peripheral blood. The receptors shown here come from a man aged 55 to 70 with acute or convalescent COVID-19.

The CDR3 protein is CASSLGAWGEPQHF. CDR3 in DNA: TGTGCCAGCAGCTTAGGGGCATGGGGCGAGCCCCAGCATTTT. The V call is TRBV7-9, the J call TRBJ1-5; D perhaps matches TRBD1 (5 bases). The CDR3 runs to 14 residues. Per germline, CDR1 SEHNR and CDR2 FQNEAQ (reference sequence). The V end was cut by 1 base, the J end by 8 bases, with 12 bases between.

The chain couples TRBV28 to TRBJ2-7, with D possibly TRBD2 on 7 matching bases. V gave up 8 bases and J gave up 2 bases, with 13 bases separating them. The germline V gene encodes CDR1 MDHEN and CDR2 SYDVKM. This CDR3 is 13 amino acids long. The CDR3: CASGGGRPYEQYF. The CDR3 nucleotides are TGTGCCAGCGGGGGGGGCAGGCCCTACGAGCAGTACTTC.

The V and J genes are TRBV6-5 and TRBJ1-4; the match to TRBD1 covers 9 bases. Losses at the gene ends were 6 bases for V and 8 bases for J; bases not matched to a gene: 10. Germline-derived CDR1 and CDR2 are MNHEY and SVGAGI. The CDR3 is 15 amino acids. In nucleotides, the CDR3 is TGTGCCAGCAGCCGTACCGGGACAGGGCCCGAAAAACTGTTTTTT. Protein sequence: CASSRTGTGPEKLFF.

V usage is TRBV5-4 and J usage is TRBJ2-2; 8 bases are shared with TRBD1. After removal of 4 bases from V and 0 bases from J, the junction contained 2 bases not matched to a gene. The V gene's germline CDR1 is SGHNT and CDR2 YYREEE (reference sequence). The CDR3 runs 15 residues. The CDR3 region has the DNA TGTGCCAGCAGCCGGGGACAGGCGAACACCGGGGAGCTGTTTTTT. Amino acid sequence: CASSRGQANTGELFF.

This clone has a single count. CDR3 DNA: TGTGCCAGCAGCCTGGGATCAGCGGGCTACGAGCAGTACTTC. The encoded protein is CASSLGSAGYEQYF. The J gene is TRBJ2-7, the V gene TRBV7-9; D may be TRBD2 (6 bases). The CDR3 extends over 14 amino acids. Trimming stripped 5 bases from V and 3 bases from J, with 14 bases between. Germline CDR1 and CDR2: SEHNR and FQNEAQ (reference sequence).

The rearrangement joins TRBV7-8 to TRBJ1-5, with 8 bases aligning to TRBD1. The germline CDR1 and CDR2 sequences are SGHVS and FQNEAQ. The V segment lost 1 base and the J segment 7 bases; nucleotides outside the gene matches: 12. The CDR3 is 17 amino acids. The chain's CDR3 is CASSLEGGQGAIQPQHF. CDR3 in DNA: TGTGCCAGCAGCTTAGAGGGGGGGCAGGGGGCAATCCAGCCCCAGCATTTT. The full variable domain, with the rest looked up from reference TRBV7-8 and TRBJ1-5, is GAGVSQSPRYKVAKRGQDVALRCDPISGHVSLFWYQQALGQGPEFLTYFQNEAQLDKSGLPSDRFFAERPEGSVSTLKIQRTQQEDSAVYLCASSLEGGQGAIQPQHFGDGTRLSIL.

This chain joins TRBV15 and TRBJ1-4; TRBD1 agrees at 9 bases. The germline CDR1 and CDR2 sequences are LNHNV and YYDKDF (reference sequence). V gave up 5 bases and J gave up 4 bases; unmatched junction bases: 5. The CDR3 extends over 15 amino acids. The CDR3: CATSQGTGYNEKLFF. CDR3 DNA sequence: TGTGCCACCAGCCAGGGGACAGGGTATAATGAAAAACTGTTTTTT.

A single count supports this clone. The rearrangement links TRBV27 to TRBJ1-2; 9 bases match TRBD1. CDR3 length: 16 amino acids. Looked up from germline, CDR1 is MNHEY and CDR2 is SMNVEV (reference sequence). The V and J ends lost 3 bases and 5 bases, in that order; junction bases with no gene match: 10. The CDR3 DNA reads as TGTGCCAGCAGTTTTCGACAGGGGGTTCCCACTTATGGCTACACCTTC. Protein: CASSFRQGVPTYGYTF.

A single count supports this clone. The V and J genes are TRBV2 and TRBJ2-5, with TRBD1 matching over 7 bases. The CDR3 consists of 13 residues. Germline CDR1 is SNHLY and CDR2 is FYNNEI. Trimming removed 6 bases from V and 2 bases from J; junction bases left unmatched: 3. DNA for the CDR3: TGTGCCAGCAGCTGGGACAGTCAAGAGACCCAGTACTTC. Its translation is CASSWDSQETQYF.

This sequence joins TRBV6-1 and TRBJ1-1; tentative D call: TRBD1 (6 bases). With 3 bases removed from V and 0 bases from J, the gap between germline ends came to 17 bases. Germline V gene data show CDR1 as MNHNS and CDR2 as SASEGT. This CDR3 is 17 amino acids long. In DNA form, the CDR3 reads TGTGCCAGCAGTGACCCCGGGAACAGGGCTATGAACACTGAAGCTTTCTTT. Translating it yields CASSDPGNRAMNTEAFF.

The chain uses TRBV2 and TRBJ1-2; D ambiguous. V gave up 7 bases and J gave up 4 bases, with 10 bases separating them. From germline, CDR1 is SNHLY and CDR2 FYNNEI. The CDR3 has 12 residues. The CDR3 spells CASIFGGYGYTF. For the CDR3, the DNA is TGTGCCAGCATTTTCGGCGGCTATGGCTACACCTTC.

The genes are TRBV27 and TRBJ1-2; possibly TRBD1 for D (6 bases). This CDR3 has 15 amino acids. In germline, CDR1 is MNHEY, CDR2 SMNVEV (reference sequence). V was trimmed by 5 bases and J by 4 bases, leaving 17 bases between them. The CDR3 reads CASSRNSGVAYGYTF. The CDR3 nucleotides read TGTGCCAGCAGTCGAAATTCAGGGGTAGCCTATGGCTACACCTTC.

This rearrangement joins TRBV18 to TRBJ1-5, with D maybe TRBD1 (6 bases). Trimming took 3 bases from V and 4 from J, leaving 16 bases between them. CDR1 and CDR2 from the germline V gene are KGHSH and LQKENI. CDR3 size: 16 residues. This CDR3 is CASSPGGARGNQPQHF. In DNA, the CDR3 is TGTGCCAGCTCACCGGGGGGGGCGCGGGGGAATCAGCCCCAGCATTTT.